One TCR beta chain is described in this entry. This clonotype was counted ten times or more. This clone's antigen is unknown. Base qualities are not at hand, and no much larger clone is one base apart. The protocol used for the library was UMI-ligation and nested PCR. An equimolar mix of two oligonucleotides covering both TRBC1 and TRBC2 was used as the beta constant-region primer. Four rounds of PCR were used to amplify ligated cDNA, with nested alpha and beta constant-region primers being used together with the SP2 primer. A single-stranded oligonucleotide carrying the SP2 primer and a 12-nucleotide UMI was ligated to the 3' end of the cDNA by T4 RNA ligase 1. The ligation reaction was incubated at 16°C for roughly 18-25 hours. PCR2 was usually performed as a SYBR Green qPCR and halted at a preset threshold so that over-amplification would not occur. Every purification after the first one was done using Agencourt AMPure XP magnetic beads. Libraries were quantified by Qubit and checked on a TapeStation, with a main peak expected near 650 bp. Sequencing of the pooled libraries was done on an Illumina MiSeq using v2 2x251 paired-end kits, which typically yielded roughly 0.95-2 million reads per sample. Libraries were pooled at 4 nM per sample, and roughly 5-7.5% PhiX was added to improve cluster recognition. From the authors' description of their analysis: Decombinator assigned V and J genes to Demultiplexor-processed FASTQ reads by tag matching, allowing a single base-pair mismatch. UMIs were used by Collapsinator to correct both sequencing errors and frequency errors arising from PCR heterogeneity. TCRs were translated and CDR3s were extracted from the conserved cysteine to the FGXG phenylalanine by CDR3Translator, with non-productive sequences being flagged. Gini, Shannon entropy and inverse Simpson indices were calculated on repertoires subsampled to equal numbers of UMI-defined TCRs. Power-law fits to clonotype abundance distributions were performed by maximum likelihood within the linear range. When run on a single naive CD8 sample, MIGEC and the pipeline yielded similar UMI counts, similar unique TCR numbers and similar clonal distributions. In one analysis, naive TCRs also found in any memory subset of the same donor were removed from the naive repertoire. A set of several thousand CMV-associated CDR3 sequences, compiled from VDJdb and a published dataset, was used to search the repertoires. TCRdb passed the public sequencing reads through fastp at Q25 and MiXCR, retaining productive beta sequences. CDR3 protein duplicates are merged, each entry listing the most common genes and DNA. TCRdb assigned the V and J calls; the authors' analysis was not used. Present in this sample are 98,000 or so distinct CDR3 sequences, about 14% of which were seen just once. Around 2.7% of the sample comes from the top ten.

TCR alpha and beta chain libraries were amplified separately from the second PCR step onward. The CMV status of each donor was determined by measuring IFNgamma production from CD4+ T cells after fresh PBMCs had been stimulated overnight with CMV viral lysate. CD4 T cells were positively selected using Miltenyi beads, after which CD8 T cells were positively selected from the CD4-negative fraction. Cells were stained for CD3, CD4, CD8, CD45RA, CD27 and a live/dead dye and were sorted on a BD Aria II into four subsets based on CD45RA and CD27. Blood was obtained from three healthy volunteers, and the blood from each volunteer was fractionated into CD4 and CD8 T cells and subsequently into four differentiation subsets. Approximately 120 ml of peripheral blood was drawn per donor, and PBMC were isolated by Ficoll-Paque PLUS density-gradient centrifugation. Sorted cells were lysed in RLT buffer, after which RNA was extracted using a Qiagen RNeasy kit and stored at -80 degrees C.

This sample stems from a study of naive and memory T cell subsets (dated by TCRdb to about 2017). A note on the overall study: The study applied an open-source, UMI-based TCR alpha and beta sequencing pipeline to sorted naive and memory peripheral blood T cell subsets. The functional CMV T cell responses agreed completely with IgG serology results. RNA was DNase-treated and reverse transcribed with TCR constant-region primers, mostly using SuperScript III.

Between the V and J ends, shortened by 4 bases and 2 bases respectively, the junction contains 10 bases. For CDR1 and CDR2, the germline V gene (reference sequence) lists LNHNV and YYDKDF. The CDR3 has 14 amino acids, counting the end cysteine and phenylalanine. Of all the DNA, just the CDR3 is kept, 42 bases in frame from base 1. Results the study describes overall, beyond this receptor: A few larger clonotypes were present in naive repertoires, especially CD8 naive repertoires, and these clonotypes were possibly memory cells re-expressing CD45RA. TCR abundance followed a power law whose exponent differed between naive and memory subsets but was consistent across the three individuals. Gini index rose and Shannon and inverse Simpson diversity fell from naive through CM, EM and EMRA in both CD4 and CD8 cells. Once error correction was done, more than 95% of naive TCR sequences showed up just once, which made the naive abundance distributions much steeper than those of the memory subsets. A clonotype was defined as a single alpha or beta chain sequence rather than as a paired alpha/beta receptor. RNA-based TCR counts may be affected by expression changes linked to T cell activation and differentiation. The repertoire findings for the naive and memory subsets could not be validated against a ground truth, as none was available.

The sample consisted of naive CD8+ T cells from blood. The meaning of the sample's cell subset or site label: naive T cells, CD45RA high CD27+. The clonotype comes from a human donor in good health. The chain couples TRBV15 to TRBJ2-3, with the identity of the D gene unclear. The DNA reads TGTGCCACCAGCAAGAGGTCTGACACAGATACGCAGTATTTT. Its protein reads: CATSKRSDTDTQYF. This CDR3, with the reference TRBV15 and TRBJ2-3 proteins standing in past its ends, gives the full variable domain DAMVIQNPRYQVTQFGKPVTLSCSQTLNHNVMYWYQQKSSQAPKLLFHYYDKDFNNEADTPDNFQSRRPNTSFCFLDIRSPGLGDTAMYLCATSKRSDTDTQYFGPGTRLTVL.